A single sample gave rise to the 5 T cell receptor beta chains below, sequenced in a study of blood T cell repertoires in COVID-19. The table came from immunoSEQ multiplex PCR; TCRdb's copy has only in-frame clones and leaves some out. The sample contains roughly 140,000 clones, approximately 85% of which appear only once. Specimen: peripheral blood. Receptors originate from an older man with acute or convalescent COVID-19.

V is TRBV3-1 (or the pseudogene TRBV3-2) and J is TRBJ2-3; D is ambiguous. Trimming shortened V by 2 bases and J by 0 bases, and 18 bases separated the two germline ends. Germline V CDR1 and CDR2: LGHDT, YNNKEL (reference sequence). The length of the CDR3 is 18 residues. The CDR3 loop is CASSQFFAGTVSTDTQYF. The DNA for the CDR3 is TGTGCCAGCAGCCAATTCTTCGCCGGTACGGTCAGCACAGATACGCAGTATTTT.

This chain joins TRBV7-8 and TRBJ2-1, with TRBD1 identical over 10 bases. The CDR3 consists of 15 residues. CDR1 is SGHVS, CDR2 FQNEAQ, per germline. V lost 5 bases to trimming and J lost 7 bases; unmatched junction nucleotides: 8. CDR3 loop: CASSRYWTGGNEQFF. The CDR3 DNA follows: TGTGCCAGCAGCCGATATTGGACAGGGGGAAATGAGCAGTTCTTC.

The chain is built from TRBV4-1 and TRBJ2-1, with D possibly being TRBD2 (5 bases). This CDR3 region has 17 residues. Germline CDR1 and CDR2: MGHRA and YSYEKL. The germline V and J ends were trimmed by 5 bases and 1 base, with 18 bases remaining between them. CDR3 DNA sequence: TGCGCCAGCAGCGCCACAGACGTCAGGACTTCCTACAATGAGCAGTTCTTC. Its translation: CASSATDVRTSYNEQFF.

V is TRBV6-2 or TRBV6-3 and J is TRBJ2-2, with 11 bases identical to TRBD2. The CDR3 covers 19 residues. Germline trimming cut 4 bases from V and 0 bases from J; bases unmatched to any gene: 10. Germline loops: CDR1 MNHEY, CDR2 SVGEGT. Written as DNA, the CDR3 is TGTGCCAGCAGTTCCCCCGGGACTAGCGGCTTCGCGAACACCGGGGAGCTGTTTTTT. It encodes CASSSPGTSGFANTGELFF.

The rearrangement uses TRBV10-3 and TRBJ1-4; no reliable D call. Trimming pared 0 bases from V and 6 bases from J, leaving 14 bases between. The CDR3 has 16 residues. CDR1 is ENHRY and CDR2 is SYGVKD in the germline V gene. The chain's CDR3 is CAISESNPGDYEKLFF. In DNA form, the CDR3 reads TGTGCCATCAGTGAGTCGAACCCCGGGGATTATGAAAAACTGTTTTTT.